This T cell receptor beta chain was identified in a study of T cell responses to AZD1222 COVID-19 vaccine. Study summary: Researchers grouped second doses given at about 4 or about 12 weeks into one pool.

Germline lookup yields CDR1 MGHRA and CDR2 YSYEKL. The ends were cut back, 1 base at V and 5 bases at J, with 5 bases in the middle. The CDR3 consists of 13 residues. Sequenced by immunoSEQ multiplex PCR; TCRdb stores in-frame clones only, minus some. This table has about 120,000 clones, approximately 84% appearing once. Of note for this clone: What it recognizes is unknown.

Findings and caveats of the study: Researchers report vaccine-associated CD4 TCRs spanning spike, with dominance at 160-218 and 743-854. Of spike-specific TCRs, nearly half reportedly target regions left unmutated in variants. Donors were largely white British and mainly female; clonal diversity was possibly underestimated.

The source of this sequence is an adult in good health. The source material was peripheral blood, sampled on day 0 of AZD1222 vaccination. The chain links TRBV4-1 to TRBJ1-4; D gene unclear. CDR3 sequence reads: CASSQVRNEKLFF. CDR3 in DNA: TGCGCCAGCAGCCAAGTCCGGAATGAAAAACTGTTTTTT.